The T cell receptor (beta chain) under discussion was sequenced for a study of vaccination and CD4 T cells after COVID-19. About the research overall: Samples were taken after vaccination, a median of roughly 70 days after dose two, with a range of 14 to 241.

The treatment denotes: approximately nine-day PBMC culture with coronavirus spike peptide pools or control peptides (ViraFEST assay). An unexposed donor provided the CD4+ T cells, which were collected before the COVID-19 pandemic (2011-2018). This clonotype showed up just once. Its specificity is not known. The CDR3 is 15 amino acids. CDR1 and CDR2 (germline): MNHNS, SASEGT. V lost 2 bases to trimming and J lost 5 bases, with 12 bases between them. The Oncomine TCR Beta short-read assay was what sequenced the DNA obtained from cultured CD4+ T cells. TCRdb redid the calling of the PCR reads with MiXCR, one entry per CDR3 protein. The data contain 9,500 to 10,000 distinct CDR3 sequences, 30% to 40% of them singletons.

The chain is built from TRBV6-1 and TRBJ2-2; a possible D gene is TRBD1 (6 bases). Sequenced: CD4+ T cells from blood, cultured in vitro. The origin of this receptor is a human donor in good health. The CDR3, as DNA: TGTGCCAGCAGTGAACCAGGGGTTAGTACCGGGGAGCTGTTTTTT. Translated: CASSEPGVSTGELFF.